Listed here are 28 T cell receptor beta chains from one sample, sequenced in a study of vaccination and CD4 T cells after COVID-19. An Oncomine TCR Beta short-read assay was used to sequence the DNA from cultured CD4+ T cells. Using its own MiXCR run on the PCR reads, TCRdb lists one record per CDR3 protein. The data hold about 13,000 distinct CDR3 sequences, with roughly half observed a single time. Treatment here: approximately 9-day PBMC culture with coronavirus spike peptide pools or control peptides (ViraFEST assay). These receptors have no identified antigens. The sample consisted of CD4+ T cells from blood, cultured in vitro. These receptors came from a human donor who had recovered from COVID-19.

The CDR3 coding sequence is TGTGCCACCAGTGATCTCCGTCCCACAGATACGCAGTATTTT. Its protein product is CATSDLRPTDTQYF. The gene calls are TRBV24-1 and TRBJ2-3; D is uncertain. V lost 3 bases to trimming and J lost 2 bases, with 8 bases between them. Germline CDR1 and CDR2: KGHDR and SFDVKD. The length of the CDR3 is 14 residues.

The CDR3 loop is CASSYRVGYTF. The CDR3 region has the DNA TGTGCCAGCAGTTACAGGGTCGGCTACACCTTC. V gene TRBV12-3 or TRBV12-4 combines with J gene TRBJ1-2; a possible D gene is TRBD1 (6 bases). There are 11 residues in the CDR3. V was pared by 4 bases and J by 8 bases, with 8 bases between.

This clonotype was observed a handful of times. The CDR3 sequence is CASSRRMTSGTDTQYF. In nucleotides, the CDR3 is TGTGCCAGCAGCCGGAGGATGACTAGCGGCACAGATACGCAGTATTTT. The chain joins TRBV12-3 or TRBV12-4 to TRBJ2-3, with 8 bases that match TRBD2. This CDR3 spans 16 amino acids. J gave up 1 base and V 6 bases, and 9 bases lay outside the gene matches.

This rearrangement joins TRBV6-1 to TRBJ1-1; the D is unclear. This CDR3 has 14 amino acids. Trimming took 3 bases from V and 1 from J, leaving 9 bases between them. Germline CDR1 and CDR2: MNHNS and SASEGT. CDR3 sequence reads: CASSERWENTEAFF. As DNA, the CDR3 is TGTGCCAGCAGTGAGCGGTGGGAGAACACTGAAGCTTTCTTT.

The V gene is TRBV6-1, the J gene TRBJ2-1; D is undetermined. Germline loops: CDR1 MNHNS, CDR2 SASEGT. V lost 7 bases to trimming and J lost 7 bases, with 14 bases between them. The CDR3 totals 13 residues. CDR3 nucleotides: TGTGCCAGCAAACTATTTGCTGTTAATGAGCAGTTCTTC. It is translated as CASKLFAVNEQFF.

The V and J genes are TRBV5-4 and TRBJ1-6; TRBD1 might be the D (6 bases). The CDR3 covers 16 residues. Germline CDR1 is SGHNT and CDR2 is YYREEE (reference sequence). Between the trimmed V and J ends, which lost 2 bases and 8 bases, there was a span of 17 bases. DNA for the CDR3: TGTGCCAGCAGCTTTAGCCCGGACAGACGGGATTCACCCCTCCACTTT. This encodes CASSFSPDRRDSPLHF.

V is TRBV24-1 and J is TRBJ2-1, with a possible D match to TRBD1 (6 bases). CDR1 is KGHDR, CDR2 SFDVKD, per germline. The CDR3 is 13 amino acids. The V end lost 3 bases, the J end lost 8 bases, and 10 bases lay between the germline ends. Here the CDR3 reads CATSDPDRHEQFF. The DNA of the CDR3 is TGTGCCACCAGTGATCCGGACAGACATGAGCAGTTCTTC.

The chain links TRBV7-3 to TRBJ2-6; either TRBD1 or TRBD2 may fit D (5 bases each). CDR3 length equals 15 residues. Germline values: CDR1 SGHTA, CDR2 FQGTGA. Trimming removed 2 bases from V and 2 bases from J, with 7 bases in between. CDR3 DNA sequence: TGTGCCAGCAGCTTAGAGGGACCTGGGGCCAACGTCCTGACTTTC. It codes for CASSLEGPGANVLTF.

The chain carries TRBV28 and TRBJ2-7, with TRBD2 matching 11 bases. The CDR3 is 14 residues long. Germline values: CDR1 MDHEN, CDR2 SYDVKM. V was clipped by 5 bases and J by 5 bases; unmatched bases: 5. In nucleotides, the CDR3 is TGTGCCAGCAGTCCTAGCGGGAGGCCCCACGAGCAGTACTTC. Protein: CASSPSGRPHEQYF.

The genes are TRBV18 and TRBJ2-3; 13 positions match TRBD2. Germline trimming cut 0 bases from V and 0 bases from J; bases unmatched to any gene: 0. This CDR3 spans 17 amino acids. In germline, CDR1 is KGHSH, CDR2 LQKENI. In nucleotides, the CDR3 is TGTGCCAGCTCACCACCGGGACTAGCGGGGAGCACAGATACGCAGTATTTT. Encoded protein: CASSPPGLAGSTDTQYF. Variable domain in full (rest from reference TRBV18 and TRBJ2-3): NAGVMQNPRHLVRRRGQEARLRCSPMKGHSHVYWYRQLPEEGLKFMVYLQKENIIDESGMPKERFSAEFPKEGPSILRIQQVVRGDSAAYFCASSPPGLAGSTDTQYFGPGTRLTVL.

For the CDR3, the DNA is TGTGCCAGCAGTGCCCAGAATGTGGTAGCGGGAGTTAATGAGCAGTTCTTC. Amino acid sequence: CASSAQNVVAGVNEQFF. The gene calls are TRBV25-1 and TRBJ2-1, with 9 bases lining up with TRBD2. Germline loops: CDR1 MGHDK, CDR2 SYGVNS. The CDR3 runs 17 residues. Unmatched junction bases numbered 14, after V lost 4 bases and J lost 7 bases.

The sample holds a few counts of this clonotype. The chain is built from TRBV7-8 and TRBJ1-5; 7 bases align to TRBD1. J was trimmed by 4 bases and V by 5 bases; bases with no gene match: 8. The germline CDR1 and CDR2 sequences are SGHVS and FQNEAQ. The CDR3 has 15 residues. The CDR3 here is CASSLGQALNQPQHF. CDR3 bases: TGTGCCAGCAGCCTCGGACAGGCTCTAAATCAGCCCCAGCATTTT.

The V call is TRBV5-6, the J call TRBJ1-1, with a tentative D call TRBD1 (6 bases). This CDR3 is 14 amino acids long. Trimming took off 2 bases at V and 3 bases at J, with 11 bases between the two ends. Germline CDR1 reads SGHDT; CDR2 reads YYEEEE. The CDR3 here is CASSLQGGDTEAFF. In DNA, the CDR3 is TGTGCCAGCAGCTTACAGGGTGGAGACACTGAAGCTTTCTTT.

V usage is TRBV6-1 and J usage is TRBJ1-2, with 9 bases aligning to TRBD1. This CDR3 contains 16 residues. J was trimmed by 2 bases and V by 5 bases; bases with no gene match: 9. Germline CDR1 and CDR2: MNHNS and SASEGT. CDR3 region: CASSLTWTGENYGYTF. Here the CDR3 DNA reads TGTGCCAGCAGTCTCACTTGGACAGGGGAAAACTATGGCTACACCTTC.

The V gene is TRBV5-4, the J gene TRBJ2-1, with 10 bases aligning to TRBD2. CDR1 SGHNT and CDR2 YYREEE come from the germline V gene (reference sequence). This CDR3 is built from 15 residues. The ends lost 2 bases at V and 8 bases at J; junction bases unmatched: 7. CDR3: CASSFSGRSFDEQFF. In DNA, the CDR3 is TGTGCCAGCAGCTTTAGCGGGAGGTCTTTTGATGAGCAGTTCTTC. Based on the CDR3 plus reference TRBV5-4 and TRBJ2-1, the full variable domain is ETGVTQSPTHLIKTRGQQVTLRCSSQSGHNTVSWYQQALGQGPQFIFQYYREEENGRGNFPPRFSGLQFPNYSSELNVNALELDDSALYLCASSFSGRSFDEQFFGPGTRLTVL.

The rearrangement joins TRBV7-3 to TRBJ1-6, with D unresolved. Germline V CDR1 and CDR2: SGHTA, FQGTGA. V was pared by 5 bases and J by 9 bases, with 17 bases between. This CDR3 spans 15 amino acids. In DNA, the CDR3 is TGTGCCAGCAGCCTTAACCCGACGGCGGGTTCACCCCTCCACTTT. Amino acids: CASSLNPTAGSPLHF.

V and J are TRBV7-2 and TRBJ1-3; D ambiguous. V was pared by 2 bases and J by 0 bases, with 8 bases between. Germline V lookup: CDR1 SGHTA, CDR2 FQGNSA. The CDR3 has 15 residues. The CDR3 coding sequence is TGTGCCAGCAGCTTAAGCCAGAGCTCTGGAAACACCATATATTTT. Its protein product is CASSLSQSSGNTIYF.

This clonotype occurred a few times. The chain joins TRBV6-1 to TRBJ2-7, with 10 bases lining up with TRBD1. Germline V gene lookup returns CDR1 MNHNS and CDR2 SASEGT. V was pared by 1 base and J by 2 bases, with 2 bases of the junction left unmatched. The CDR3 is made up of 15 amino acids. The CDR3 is CASSEEGTGAYEQYF. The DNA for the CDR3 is TGTGCCAGCAGTGAAGAGGGGACAGGGGCCTACGAGCAGTACTTC.

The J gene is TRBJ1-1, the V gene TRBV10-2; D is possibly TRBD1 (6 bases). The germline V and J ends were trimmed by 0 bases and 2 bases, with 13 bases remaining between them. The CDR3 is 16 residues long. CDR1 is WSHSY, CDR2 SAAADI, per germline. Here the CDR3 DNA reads TGCGCCAGCAGTGAGTCGGGGGGCAGGGGTAACACTGAAGCTTTCTTT. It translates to CASSESGGRGNTEAFF.

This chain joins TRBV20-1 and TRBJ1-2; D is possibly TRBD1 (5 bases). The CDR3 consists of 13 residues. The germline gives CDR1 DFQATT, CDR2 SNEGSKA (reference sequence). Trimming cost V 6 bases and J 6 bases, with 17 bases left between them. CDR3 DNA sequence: TGCAGTGCAGCGAGGGGTGCTCGGGATGGCTACACCTTC. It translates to CSAARGARDGYTF.

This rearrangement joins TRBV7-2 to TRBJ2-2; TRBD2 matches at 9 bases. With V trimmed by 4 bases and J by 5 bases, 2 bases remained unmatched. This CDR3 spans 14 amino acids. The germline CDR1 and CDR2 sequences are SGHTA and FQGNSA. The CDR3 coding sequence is TGTGCCAGCAGCTACGGACTAGCGACCGGGGAGCTGTTTTTT. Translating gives CASSYGLATGELFF. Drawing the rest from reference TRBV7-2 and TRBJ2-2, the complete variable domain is GAGVSQSPSNKVTEKGKDVELRCDPISGHTALYWYRQSLGQGLEFLIYFQGNSAPDKSGLPSDRFSAERTGGSVSTLTIQRTQQEDSAVYLCASSYGLATGELFFGEGSRLTVL.

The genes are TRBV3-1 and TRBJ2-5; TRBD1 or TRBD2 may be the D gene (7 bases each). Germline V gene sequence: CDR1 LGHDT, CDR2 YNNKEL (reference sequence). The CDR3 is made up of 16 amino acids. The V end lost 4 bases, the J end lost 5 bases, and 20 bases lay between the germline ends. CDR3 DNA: TGTGCCAGCAGCCGAACCCCAGGGGGGGTTGGGGAGACCCAGTACTTC. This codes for CASSRTPGGVGETQYF.

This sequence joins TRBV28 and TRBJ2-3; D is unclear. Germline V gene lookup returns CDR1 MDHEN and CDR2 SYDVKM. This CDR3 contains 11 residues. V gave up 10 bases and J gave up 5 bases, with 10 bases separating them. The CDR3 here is CATFFQDTQYF. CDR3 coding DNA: TGTGCCACCTTCTTTCAAGATACGCAGTATTTT.

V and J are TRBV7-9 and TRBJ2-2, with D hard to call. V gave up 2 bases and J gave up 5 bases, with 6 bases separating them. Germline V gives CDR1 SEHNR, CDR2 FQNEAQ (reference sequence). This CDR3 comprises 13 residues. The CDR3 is CASSLLVTGELFF. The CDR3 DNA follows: TGTGCCAGCAGCTTACTAGTTACCGGGGAGCTGTTTTTT.

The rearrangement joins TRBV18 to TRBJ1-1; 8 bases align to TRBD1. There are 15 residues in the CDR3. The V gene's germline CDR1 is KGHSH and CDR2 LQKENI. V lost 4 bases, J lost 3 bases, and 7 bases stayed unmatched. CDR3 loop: CASSRAGGSDTEAFF. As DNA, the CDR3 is TGTGCCAGCTCACGCGCAGGGGGCTCTGACACTGAAGCTTTCTTT.

The chain's CDR3 is CASSYRSNRGLETGELFF. The CDR3 DNA reads as TGTGCCAGCAGCTATAGGAGTAACAGGGGGCTCGAAACCGGGGAGCTGTTTTTT. The V gene is TRBV7-6, the J gene TRBJ2-2; 9 nucleotides align to TRBD1. V lost 4 bases, J lost 5 bases, and 14 bases stayed unmatched. The germline V gene has CDR1 SGHVS and CDR2 FNYEAQ. The CDR3 is made up of 18 amino acids.

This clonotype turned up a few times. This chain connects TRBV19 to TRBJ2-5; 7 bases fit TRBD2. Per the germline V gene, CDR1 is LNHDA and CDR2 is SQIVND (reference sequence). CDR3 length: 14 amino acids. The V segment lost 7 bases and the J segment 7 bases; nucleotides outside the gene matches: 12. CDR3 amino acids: CASTTSPTKGTQYF. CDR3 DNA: TGTGCCAGTACGACTAGCCCAACTAAGGGGACCCAGTACTTC.

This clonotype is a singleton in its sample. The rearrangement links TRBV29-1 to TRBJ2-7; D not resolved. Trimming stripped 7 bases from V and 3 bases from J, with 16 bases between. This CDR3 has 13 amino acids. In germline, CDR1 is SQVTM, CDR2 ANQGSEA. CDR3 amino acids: CSDSDPPFYEQYF. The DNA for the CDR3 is TGCAGCGACTCTGACCCACCCTTCTACGAGCAGTACTTC.